A selection of T cell receptor beta chains follows, all from one sample in a study of blood T cell repertoires in COVID-19. Method: immunoSEQ multiplex PCR; TCRdb's copy keeps in-frame clones and lacks some. The sample lists approximately 130,000 clones, 75% to 90% occurring once. Sequenced sample: peripheral blood. The receptors shown here come from a woman aged 45-65 years who had recovered from COVID-19. Both conserved end residues are part of each CDR3. D genes are given only for firm matches. Some rows mark clone size as missing; the rest say once, few, many or name a class of expanded clone.

d_gene	j_gene	v_gene	abundance	CDR3aa	CDR3nt
-	TRBJ2-5	TRBV19	once	CASSPNHQRTVTETQYF	TGTGCCAGTAGTCCCAATCATCAAAGGACAGTCACGGAGACCCAGTACTTC
TRBD2	TRBJ2-7	TRBV7-2	-	CASSLHSGGAQGEQYF	TGTGCCAGCAGCCTACATAGCGGGGGGGCCCAAGGCGAGCAGTACTTC
-	TRBJ1-5	TRBV29-1	-	CSVATGSGGPQHF	TGCAGCGTTGCTACGGGATCCGGGGGGCCCCAGCATTTT
-	TRBJ1-3	TRBV7-2	-	CASSLTARGSGNTIYF	TGTGCCAGCAGCTTAACAGCCAGGGGATCTGGAAACACCATATATTTT
-	TRBJ2-7	TRBV6-5	once	CASSSLLPGNEQYF	TGTGCCAGCAGTTCCCTCCTGCCAGGGAACGAGCAGTACTTC
-	TRBJ1-1	TRBV7-9	-	CASSLTGVNTEAFF	TGTGCCAGCAGCTTAACCGGGGTGAACACTGAAGCTTTCTTT
-	TRBJ2-1	TRBV30	-	CAWSLPYNEQFF	TGTGCCTGGAGTCTACCCTACAATGAGCAGTTCTTC
TRBD1	TRBJ1-1	TRBV5-1	-	CASSFRGQRKDTEAFF	TGCGCCAGCAGCTTCAGGGGACAGAGGAAGGACACTGAAGCTTTCTTT
-	TRBJ2-1	TRBV5-1	once	CASSLTTPYYNEQFF	TGCGCCAGCAGTCTTACGACTCCTTATTACAATGAGCAGTTCTTC
TRBD2	TRBJ2-7	TRBV11-2	-	CASSLPGGLIGITYEQYF	TGTGCCAGCAGCTTACCGGGGGGTTTGATCGGTATTACTTACGAGCAGTACTTC
-	TRBJ2-5	TRBV13	hyperexpanded	CASSYGSWQETQYF	TGTGCCAGCAGCTACGGGAGTTGGCAAGAGACCCAGTACTTC
TRBD2	TRBJ2-1	TRBV4-1	few	CASSHGTSSQFF	TGCGCCAGCAGCCACGGGACTAGCTCGCAGTTCTTC
TRBD1	TRBJ2-2	TRBV7-3	-	CASSLTGGGTGELFF	TGTGCCAGCAGCTTGACAGGGGGTGGTACCGGGGAGCTGTTTTTT
TRBD1	TRBJ1-4	TRBV5-8	-	CASSSGTGAHEKLFF	TGTGCCAGCAGCTCCGGGACAGGGGCTCATGAAAAACTGTTTTTT
TRBD2	TRBJ2-2	TRBV24-1	-	CATSDPKRGITGELFF	TGTGCCACCAGTGACCCCAAGCGGGGGATTACCGGGGAGCTGTTTTTT
TRBD2	TRBJ2-7	TRBV6-5	-	CASTSGGPPYEQYF	TGTGCCAGCACGAGCGGGGGGCCCCCCTACGAGCAGTACTTC
-	TRBJ2-3	TRBV19	-	CASSIDTRSTDTQYF	TGTGCCAGTAGTATAGATACCAGGAGCACAGATACGCAGTATTTT
TRBD1	TRBJ1-4	TRBV9	-	CASSVGQGRNEKLFF	TGTGCCAGCAGCGTAGGACAGGGAAGGAATGAAAAACTGTTTTTT
-	TRBJ1-1	TRBV21-1	-	CASSKPGHPNTEAFF	TGTGCCAGCAGCAAACCGGGACACCCGAACACTGAAGCTTTCTTT
-	TRBJ1-6	TRBV4-1	few	CASSQVLTGIFSPLHF	TGCGCCAGCAGCCAAGTCTTGACAGGAATTTTTTCACCCCTCCACTTT
TRBD1	TRBJ2-1	TRBV7-2	once	CASSYSGQGGYSEQFF	TGTGCCAGCAGCTACTCGGGACAGGGGGGGTATAGTGAGCAGTTCTTC
TRBD2	TRBJ2-7	TRBV14	once	CASSGRTSGNTYEQYF	TGTGCCAGCAGCGGACGGACTAGCGGCAACACCTACGAGCAGTACTTC
TRBD1	TRBJ2-3	TRBV4-3	-	CASSPLGQGGDTQYF	TGCGCCAGCAGCCCCCTGGGACAGGGGGGAGATACGCAGTATTTT
TRBD1	TRBJ1-5	TRBV2	once	CASSEQGGQPQHF	TGTGCCAGCAGTGAACAGGGGGGACAGCCCCAGCATTTT
TRBD2	TRBJ2-3	TRBV7-9	-	CASRTRTSYSDTQYF	TGTGCCAGCAGGACGAGGACTAGCTACTCAGATACGCAGTATTTT
TRBD1	TRBJ1-3	TRBV5-1	-	CASSLALGGIGDTIYF	TGCGCCAGCAGCTTGGCCTTAGGGGGCATAGGGGACACCATATATTTT
TRBD2	TRBJ2-1	TRBV7-2	-	CASSLARVAGVNNEQFF	TGTGCCAGCAGCTTAGCGAGAGTAGCGGGAGTCAACAATGAGCAGTTCTTC
TRBD1	TRBJ2-6	TRBV5-4	-	CAASRGTGGAGANVLTF	TGTGCCGCCTCAAGGGGGACAGGGGGCGCTGGGGCCAACGTCCTGACTTTC